The 27 T cell receptor beta chains in this list originate from one sample, sequenced in a study of blood T cell repertoires in COVID-19. TCRdb keeps only in-frame clones here, not all; method: immunoSEQ multiplex PCR. The repertoire holds roughly 13,000 clones, with roughly 78% as singletons. Source material: peripheral blood. These receptor sequences come from a human donor in a cohort sampled during active COVID-19.

This chain links TRBV6-2 or TRBV6-3 with TRBJ2-7; weak D call: TRBD1 (6 bases). V gave up 4 bases and J gave up 4 bases, with 11 bases separating them. Germline CDR1 reads MNHEY; CDR2 reads SVGEGT. The CDR3 is 13 amino acids. CDR3 DNA sequence: TGTGCCAGCAGTTCTACAGGGCTATACGAGCAGTACTTC. Protein: CASSSTGLYEQYF.

This clone was recorded once. The rearrangement links TRBV15 to TRBJ2-5; 7 bases are shared with TRBD2. Germline V lookup: CDR1 LNHNV, CDR2 YYDKDF (reference sequence). CDR3 length: 14 residues. Trimming cost V 6 bases and J 1 base; bases outside gene matches: 5. The CDR3 nucleotides are TGTGCCACCAGAAGCGGGACGGTCCAAGAGACCCAGTACTTC. It is translated as CATRSGTVQETQYF. Full variable domain (remainder filled in from reference TRBV15 and TRBJ2-5): DAMVIQNPRYQVTQFGKPVTLSCSQTLNHNVMYWYQQKSSQAPKLLFHYYDKDFNNEADTPDNFQSRRPNTSFCFLDIRSPGLGDTAMYLCATRSGTVQETQYFGPGTRLLVL.

The genes are TRBV2 and TRBJ2-5; D is possibly TRBD1 (6 bases). Per the germline V gene, CDR1 is SNHLY and CDR2 is FYNNEI. V dropped 8 bases and J dropped 4 bases, with 11 bases sitting between them. The CDR3 loop spans 12 amino acids. CDR3 DNA: TGTGCCAGCCGCCCCAGGGGAGAGACCCAGTACTTC. Encoded protein: CASRPRGETQYF.

The genes are TRBV5-6 and TRBJ1-3; no clear D. The CDR3 contains 13 residues. CDR1 is SGHDT, CDR2 YYEEEE, per germline. Trimming pared 2 bases from V and 4 bases from J, leaving 7 bases between. In nucleotides, the CDR3 is TGTGCCAGCAGCTTCCCTACGGGAAACACCATATATTTT. Protein sequence: CASSFPTGNTIYF. Full variable domain (rest looked up from reference TRBV5-6 and TRBJ1-3): DAGVTQSPTHLIKTRGQQVTLRCSPKSGHDTVSWYQQALGQGPQFIFQYYEEEERQRGNFPDRFSGHQFPNYSSELNVNALLLGDSALYLCASSFPTGNTIYFGEGSWLTVV.

This clone was counted a few times. CDR3 residues: CASSARRTTGELFF. The DNA for the CDR3 is TGTGCCAGCTCTGCTAGGAGGACGACCGGGGAGCTGTTTTTT. J is TRBJ2-2 and V is TRBV2; D is perhaps TRBD2 (5 bases). The germline V gene encodes CDR1 SNHLY and CDR2 FYNNEI. The CDR3 length is 14 residues. Trimming cost V 8 bases and J 5 bases, with 15 bases left between them.

This clone came up a few times. The CDR3 reads CAWSVRVYEQYF. CDR3 sequence (DNA): TGTGCCTGGAGTGTCCGGGTCTACGAGCAGTACTTC. The chain has TRBV30 and TRBJ2-7; D not resolved. The CDR3 has 12 residues. CDR1 and CDR2 from the germline V gene are GTSNPN and SVGIG (reference sequence). Trimming left V 0 bases short and J 3 bases short, with 6 bases between.

The V call is TRBV6-2 or TRBV6-3, the J call TRBJ1-2; D is undetermined. The V gene's germline CDR1 is MNHEY and CDR2 SVGEGT. CDR3 length: 15 residues. The V end was cut by 0 bases, the J end by 3 bases, with 11 bases between. The CDR3, as DNA: TGTGCCAGCAGTTACTCGAGCCGGGTTCACTATGGCTACACCTTC. This translates into CASSYSSRVHYGYTF.

J is TRBJ1-2 and V is TRBV6-5; TRBD1 might be the D (5 bases). Germline CDR1 reads MNHEY; CDR2 reads SVGAGI. The V gene lost 5 bases and the J gene lost 4 bases, with 11 bases spanning the gap. There are 13 residues in the CDR3. The DNA for the CDR3 is TGTGCCAGCAGTCGGGACTTCCGCTATGGCTACACCTTC. It translates to CASSRDFRYGYTF.

The table lists this clone with a count of one. The chain has TRBV2 and TRBJ2-3; D gene uncertain. This CDR3 region has 15 residues. CDR1 is SNHLY, CDR2 FYNNEI, per germline. Trimming pared 4 bases from V and 0 bases from J, leaving 11 bases between. The CDR3 DNA sequence: TGTGCCAGCAGTGCGCTTGCCCTAAGCACAGATACGCAGTATTTT. Residues: CASSALALSTDTQYF.

V is TRBV11-2 and J is TRBJ2-1; possibly TRBD2 for D (6 bases). Trimming shortened V by 1 base and J by 9 bases, and 13 bases separated the two germline ends. This CDR3 has 14 amino acids. Germline V gene lookup returns CDR1 SGHAT and CDR2 FQNNGV. The CDR3 is CASSLAGGEAEQFF. The CDR3 region has the DNA TGTGCCAGCAGCTTAGCGGGCGGGGAGGCTGAGCAGTTCTTC.

The chain carries TRBV30 and TRBJ1-2, with 7 bases identical to TRBD1. The CDR3 sequence is 12 residues long. V lost 5 bases, J lost 8 bases, and 8 bases stayed unmatched. The V gene's germline CDR1 is GTSNPN and CDR2 SVGIG (reference sequence). CDR3 in amino acids: CAWDETGQGYTF. CDR3 in DNA: TGTGCCTGGGATGAGACAGGGCAAGGCTACACCTTC. Supplemented by reference TRBV30 and TRBJ1-2, the full variable domain reads SQTIHQWPATLVQPVGSPLSLECTVEGTSNPNLYWYRQAAGRGLQLLFYSVGIGQISSEVPQNLSASRPQDRQFILSSKKLLLSDSGFYLCAWDETGQGYTFGSGTRLTVV.

V gene TRBV12-3 or TRBV12-4 combines with J gene TRBJ1-2; no definite D call. This CDR3 is 13 amino acids long. Trimming took off 1 base at V and 7 bases at J, with 10 bases between the two ends. The CDR3 coding sequence is TGTGCCAGCAGTTTAGTACGGTCCGCTGGCTACACCTTC. Its translation: CASSLVRSAGYTF.

The chain links TRBV6-4 to TRBJ2-1; 7 nucleotides agree with TRBD2. Losses at the gene ends were 0 bases for V and 5 bases for J; bases not matched to a gene: 7. CDR1 MRHNA and CDR2 SNTAGT come from the germline V gene. The CDR3 length is 16 residues. This CDR3 is CASSDSERGQHNEQFF. Written as DNA, the CDR3 is TGTGCCAGCAGTGACTCGGAGCGGGGTCAGCACAATGAGCAGTTCTTC.

V and J are TRBV4-3 and TRBJ2-4, with D uncertain. Germline assignment: CDR1 LGHNA and CDR2 YSLEER. V was trimmed by 1 base and J by 0 bases, leaving 7 bases between them. CDR3 length: 15 amino acids. For the CDR3, the DNA is TGCGCCAGCAGCCAAGGCGGCTTAGCCAAAAACATTCAGTACTTC. Its translation is CASSQGGLAKNIQYF.

The chain joins TRBV5-6 to TRBJ2-7, with TRBD1 matching 9 bases. The CDR3 length is 14 residues. V dropped 2 bases and J dropped 7; count of bases not matched to a gene: 7. Germline V gives CDR1 SGHDT, CDR2 YYEEEE. The CDR3 spells CASSLWDRELEQYF. CDR3 sequence (DNA): TGTGCCAGCAGCTTATGGGACAGGGAACTAGAGCAGTACTTC.

The chain combines TRBV6-5 with TRBJ1-2; 8 nucleotides line up with TRBD1. V lost 2 bases, J lost 3 bases, and 8 bases stayed unmatched. The CDR3 runs 16 residues. Germline V gene sequence: CDR1 MNHEY, CDR2 SVGAGI. DNA for the CDR3: TGTGCCAGCAGTTACCAACAGGGGGTAGTTGACTATGGCTACACCTTC. The encoded protein is CASSYQQGVVDYGYTF.

The rearrangement uses TRBV10-1 and TRBJ1-5; 8 bases map to TRBD1. Germline CDR1 WNHNN, CDR2 SYGVQD (reference sequence). Trimming removed 7 bases from V and 5 bases from J; junction bases left unmatched: 7. The CDR3 sequence is 14 residues long. The CDR3 DNA reads TGCGCCAGCAAGCCGACAGGGGACTATCAGCCCCAGCATTTT. Translation: CASKPTGDYQPQHF.

This clone has only one observation. This chain joins TRBV10-3 and TRBJ2-5, with 9 bases that match TRBD2. The CDR3 length is 13 residues. V was clipped by 8 bases and J by 5 bases; unmatched bases: 6. Germline CDR1 and CDR2: ENHRY and SYGVKD. The CDR3 sequence is CAILAGAGETQYF. The CDR3 bases are TGTGCCATCTTAGCGGGGGCCGGGGAGACCCAGTACTTC.

This clone appeared once. The CDR3 coding sequence is TGTGCCAGCAGCTTTGGGACAGCGGGGGGAACCTACGAGCAGTACTTC. Amino acid sequence: CASSFGTAGGTYEQYF. The chain has TRBV7-6 and TRBJ2-7, with TRBD2 matching 9 bases. The junction had 8 bases not matched to a gene; V was cut back by 3 bases and J by 2 bases. There are 16 residues in the CDR3. Germline CDR1 and CDR2: SGHVS and FNYEAQ.

This chain links TRBV4-1 with TRBJ2-2, with TRBD1 matching 12 bases. Germline V gene sequence: CDR1 MGHRA, CDR2 YSYEKL. The length of the CDR3 is 21 residues. Germline trimming cut 2 bases from V and 1 base from J; bases unmatched to any gene: 14. DNA for the CDR3: TGCGCCAGCAGCCAATCCGGGACAGGGGGCACATCGCACCTGAACACCGGGGAGCTGTTTTTT. Protein: CASSQSGTGGTSHLNTGELFF.

V usage is TRBV12-3 or TRBV12-4 and J usage is TRBJ2-1; maybe TRBD2 (6 bases). V lost 8 bases and J lost 4, with 12 bases in between. This CDR3 has 13 amino acids. CDR3 nucleotides: TGTGCCAGCGGTATTGGGGGGTACAATGAGCAGTTCTTC. This gives the protein CASGIGGYNEQFF.

The chain joins TRBV10-2 to TRBJ2-3; 11 bases match TRBD2. The CDR3 totals 17 residues. Germline-derived CDR1 and CDR2 are WSHSY and SAAADI. The V and J ends lost 5 bases and 4 bases, in that order; junction bases with no gene match: 11. As DNA, the CDR3 is TGCGCCAGCAGTTACCCTAGCGGGGGGCCGGGGGCAGATACGCAGTATTTT. Its translation: CASSYPSGGPGADTQYF.

The chain combines TRBV7-3 with TRBJ2-3; 8 bases fit TRBD1. Germline-derived CDR1 and CDR2 are SGHTA and FQGTGA. The V and J ends lost 2 bases and 5 bases, in that order; junction bases with no gene match: 3. The CDR3 has 14 amino acids. The CDR3 nucleotides are TGTGCCAGCAGCTTAGGTGGGACAGGAGATACGCAGTATTTT. It is translated as CASSLGGTGDTQYF.

This chain connects TRBV29-1 to TRBJ2-1; 9 bases are shared with TRBD2. The CDR3 covers 15 residues. Trimming at V came to 1 base and at J to 4 bases, leaving 5 bases not matched to a gene. CDR1 SQVTM and CDR2 ANQGSEA come from the germline V gene. The CDR3 bases are TGCAGCGTTGAAGGGCTAGCGGGGTTTTACAATGAGCAGTTCTTC. It is translated as CSVEGLAGFYNEQFF.

The chain combines TRBV9 with TRBJ2-1, with D perhaps TRBD1 (5 bases). CDR1 is SGDLS and CDR2 is YYNGEE in the germline V gene. The germline V and J ends were trimmed by 4 bases and 2 bases, with 13 bases remaining between them. The CDR3 consists of 15 residues. CDR3 DNA: TGTGCCAGCAGCTTTCAAGCAGGGCCCTACAATGAGCAGTTCTTC. The encoded protein is CASSFQAGPYNEQFF.

The table lists this clone with a few counts. The chain combines TRBV25-1 with TRBJ2-3; the D gene is possibly TRBD2 (6 bases). Trimming left V 5 bases short and J 2 bases short, with 23 bases between. Germline V gene data show CDR1 as MGHDK and CDR2 as SYGVNS. There are 18 residues in the CDR3. The CDR3 DNA reads TGTGCCAGCAGTAAGAGGGCCCCACTAGCTCAGAACACAGATACGCAGTATTTT. It specifies CASSKRAPLAQNTDTQYF.

The chain employs TRBV5-1 and TRBJ1-2, with D perhaps TRBD1 (5 bases). The CDR3 sequence is 13 residues long. The germline V gene has CDR1 SGHRS and CDR2 YFSETQ. V was pared by 4 bases and J by 8 bases, with 15 bases between. This CDR3 is CASSPQGAEGYTF. In DNA, the CDR3 is TGCGCCAGCAGCCCACAAGGGGCAGAGGGCTACACCTTC.